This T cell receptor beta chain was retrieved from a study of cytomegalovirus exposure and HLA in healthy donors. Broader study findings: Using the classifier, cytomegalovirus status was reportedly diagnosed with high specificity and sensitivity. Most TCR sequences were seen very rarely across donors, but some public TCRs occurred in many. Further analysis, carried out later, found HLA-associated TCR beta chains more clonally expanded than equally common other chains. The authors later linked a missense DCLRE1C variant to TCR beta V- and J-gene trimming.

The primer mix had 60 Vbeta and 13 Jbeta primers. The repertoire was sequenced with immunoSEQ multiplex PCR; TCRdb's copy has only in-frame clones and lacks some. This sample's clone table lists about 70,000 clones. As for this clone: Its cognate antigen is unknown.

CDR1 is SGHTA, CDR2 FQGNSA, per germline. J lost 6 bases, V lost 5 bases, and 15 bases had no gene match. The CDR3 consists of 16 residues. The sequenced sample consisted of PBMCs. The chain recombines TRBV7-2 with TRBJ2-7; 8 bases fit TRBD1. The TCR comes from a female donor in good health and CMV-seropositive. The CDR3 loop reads CASSRNYQGARIEQYF. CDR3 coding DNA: TGTGCCAGCAGCCGTAACTACCAGGGGGCGCGGATCGAGCAGTACTTC.